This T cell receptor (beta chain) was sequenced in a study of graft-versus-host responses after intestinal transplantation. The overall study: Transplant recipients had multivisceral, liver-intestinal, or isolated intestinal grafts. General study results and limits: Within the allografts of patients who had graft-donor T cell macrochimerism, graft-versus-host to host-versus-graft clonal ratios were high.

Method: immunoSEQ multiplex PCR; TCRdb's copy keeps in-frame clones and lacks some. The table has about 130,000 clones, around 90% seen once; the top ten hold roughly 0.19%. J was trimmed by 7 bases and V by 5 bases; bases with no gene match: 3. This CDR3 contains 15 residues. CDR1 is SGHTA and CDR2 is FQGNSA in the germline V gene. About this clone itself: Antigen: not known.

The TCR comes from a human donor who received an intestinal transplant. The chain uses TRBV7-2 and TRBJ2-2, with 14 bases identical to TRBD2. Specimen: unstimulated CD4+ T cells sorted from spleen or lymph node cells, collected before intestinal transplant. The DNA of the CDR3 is TGTGCCAGCAGCATGACTAGCGGGAGGGGCGGGGAGCTGTTTTTT. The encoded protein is CASSMTSGRGGELFF.